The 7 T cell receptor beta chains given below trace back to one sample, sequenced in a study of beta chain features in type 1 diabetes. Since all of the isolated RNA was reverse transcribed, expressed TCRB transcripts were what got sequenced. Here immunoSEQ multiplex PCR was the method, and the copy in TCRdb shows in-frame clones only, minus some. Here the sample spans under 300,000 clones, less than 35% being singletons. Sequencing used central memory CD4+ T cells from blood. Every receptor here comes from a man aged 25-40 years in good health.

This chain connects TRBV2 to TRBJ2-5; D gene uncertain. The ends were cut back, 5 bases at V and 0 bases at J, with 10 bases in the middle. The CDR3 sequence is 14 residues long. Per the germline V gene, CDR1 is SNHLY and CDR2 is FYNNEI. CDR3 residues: CASSLTSYQETQYF. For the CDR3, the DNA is TGTGCCAGCAGTTTAACTTCGTACCAAGAGACCCAGTACTTC.

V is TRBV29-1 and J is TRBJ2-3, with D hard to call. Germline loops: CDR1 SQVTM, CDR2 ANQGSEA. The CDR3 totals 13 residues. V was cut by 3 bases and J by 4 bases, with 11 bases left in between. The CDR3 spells CSVEVGKADTQYF. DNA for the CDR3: TGCAGCGTTGAGGTGGGGAAGGCAGATACGCAGTATTTT.

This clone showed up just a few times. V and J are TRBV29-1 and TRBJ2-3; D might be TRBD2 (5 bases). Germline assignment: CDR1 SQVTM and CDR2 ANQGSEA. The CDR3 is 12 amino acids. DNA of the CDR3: TGCACCTTTAGCGCGGGTACAGATACGCAGTATTTT. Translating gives CTFSAGTDTQYF.

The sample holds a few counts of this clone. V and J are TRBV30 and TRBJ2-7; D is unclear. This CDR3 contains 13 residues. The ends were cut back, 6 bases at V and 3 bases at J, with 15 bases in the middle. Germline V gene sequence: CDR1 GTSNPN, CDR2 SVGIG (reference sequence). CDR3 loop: CACPRGPRYEQYF. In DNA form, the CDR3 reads TGTGCCTGCCCTCGAGGACCCCGCTACGAGCAGTACTTC.

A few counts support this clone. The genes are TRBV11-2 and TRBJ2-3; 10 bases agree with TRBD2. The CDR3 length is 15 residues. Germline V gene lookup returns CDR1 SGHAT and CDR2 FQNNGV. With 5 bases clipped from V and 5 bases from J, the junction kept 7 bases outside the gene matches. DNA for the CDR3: TGTGCCAGCAGCAATCTAGCGGGAGTCGGAGATACGCAGTATTTT. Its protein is CASSNLAGVGDTQYF.

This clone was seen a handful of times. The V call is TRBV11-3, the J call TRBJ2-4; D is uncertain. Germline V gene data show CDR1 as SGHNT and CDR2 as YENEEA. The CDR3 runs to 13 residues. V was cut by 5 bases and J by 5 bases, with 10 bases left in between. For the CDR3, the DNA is TGTGCCAGCAGCCTCAACCAGGAAAACATTCAGTACTTC. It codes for CASSLNQENIQYF.

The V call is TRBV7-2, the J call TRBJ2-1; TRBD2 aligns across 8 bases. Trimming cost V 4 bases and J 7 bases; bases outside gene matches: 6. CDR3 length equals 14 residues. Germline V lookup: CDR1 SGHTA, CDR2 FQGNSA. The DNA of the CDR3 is TGTGCCAGCAGCTCCATACTAGCGGCGAATGAGCAGTTCTTC. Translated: CASSSILAANEQFF.